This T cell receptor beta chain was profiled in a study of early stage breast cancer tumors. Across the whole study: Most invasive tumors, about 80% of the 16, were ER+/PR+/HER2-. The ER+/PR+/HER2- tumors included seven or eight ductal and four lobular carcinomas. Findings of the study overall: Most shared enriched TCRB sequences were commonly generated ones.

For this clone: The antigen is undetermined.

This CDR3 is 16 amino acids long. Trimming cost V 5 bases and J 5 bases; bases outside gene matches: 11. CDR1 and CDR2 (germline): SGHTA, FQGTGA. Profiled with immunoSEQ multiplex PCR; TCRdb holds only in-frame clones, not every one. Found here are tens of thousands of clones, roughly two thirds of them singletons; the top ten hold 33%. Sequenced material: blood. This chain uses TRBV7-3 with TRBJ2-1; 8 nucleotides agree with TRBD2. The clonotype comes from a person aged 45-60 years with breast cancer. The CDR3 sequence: CASSRLSGLADNEQFF. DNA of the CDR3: TGTGCCAGCAGCCGACTCTCCGGACTAGCCGACAATGAGCAGTTCTTC. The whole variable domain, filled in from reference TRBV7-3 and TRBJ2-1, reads GAGVSQTPSNKVTEKGKYVELRCDPISGHTALYWYRQSLGQGPEFLIYFQGTGAADDSGLPNDRFFAVRPEGSVSTLKIQRTERGDSAVYLCASSRLSGLADNEQFFGPGTRLTVL.